The entry below gives a single TCR beta chain sequence along with its context. The sample originates from a study of blood T cell repertoires in COVID-19. Here immunoSEQ multiplex PCR was the method, and the copy in TCRdb shows in-frame clones only, minus some. The table includes 50,000 to 75,000 clones, 73% detected once. The CDR3 length is 12 residues. Per the germline V gene, CDR1 is SGHAT and CDR2 is FQNNGV. Trimming took 5 bases from V and 6 from J, leaving 9 bases between them. Sequenced: peripheral blood. This clonotype originated in a woman in her fifties or sixties with active or convalescent COVID-19. V usage is TRBV11-2 and J usage is TRBJ2-3, with D hard to call. The CDR3 is CASSPRLDTQYF. Written as DNA, the CDR3 is TGTGCCAGCAGCCCTCGACTGGATACGCAGTATTTT. Looking up the rest from reference TRBV11-2 and TRBJ2-3 gives the full variable domain: EAGVAQSPRYKIIEKRQSVAFWCNPISGHATLYWYQQILGQGPKLLIQFQNNGVVDDSQLPKDRFSAERLKGVDSTLKIQPAKLEDSAVYLCASSPRLDTQYFGPGTRLTVL.